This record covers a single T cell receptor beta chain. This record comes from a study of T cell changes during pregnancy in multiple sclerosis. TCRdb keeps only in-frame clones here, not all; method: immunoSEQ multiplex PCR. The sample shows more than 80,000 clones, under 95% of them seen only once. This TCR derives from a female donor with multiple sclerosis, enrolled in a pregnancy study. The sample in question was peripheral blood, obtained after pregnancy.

CDR3 loop: CASRGTPRDTDTQYF. The CDR3 DNA sequence: TGCGCCAGCAGGGGGACACCTCGGGATACAGATACGCAGTATTTT. This sequence joins TRBV5-1 and TRBJ2-3, with D possibly being TRBD1 (6 bases). Looked up from germline, CDR1 is SGHRS and CDR2 is YFSETQ. Trimming took 5 bases from V and 3 from J, leaving 16 bases between them. The CDR3 contains 15 residues.